Here is one T cell receptor beta chain with its context. These data belong to a study of graft-versus-host responses after intestinal transplantation. At the level of the study: Recipients across the board were started on anti-thymocyte globulin induction, then kept on tacrolimus and steroids for roughly 3 years.

This CDR3 has 14 residues. In germline, CDR1 is LNHDA, CDR2 SQIVND (reference sequence). Trimming took off 9 bases at V and 4 bases at J, with 18 bases between the two ends. Data came from immunoSEQ multiplex PCR; TCRdb stores just in-frame clones and leaves some out. Altogether tens of thousands of clones are present, approximately 89% being singletons, with the ten largest covering 2.5% to 3%. The sequenced sample was PBMCs, obtained roughly 120 days after intestinal transplantation. The origin of this receptor is a human patient who received an intestinal transplant, so some T cells may come from the graft donor. V gene TRBV19 combines with J gene TRBJ1-2; the D is unclear. CDR3 residues: CASLEDLRGYGYTF. The CDR3 coding sequence is TGTGCCAGCCTTGAGGACCTCCGAGGCTATGGCTACACCTTC.